Each of the 32 T cell receptor beta chains below was sequenced from the same sample in a study of beta chain features in type 1 diabetes. These receptors lack a known antigen. Since all of the isolated RNA was reverse transcribed, expressed TCRB transcripts were what got sequenced. Method: immunoSEQ multiplex PCR; TCRdb's copy keeps in-frame clones and lacks some. The profile shows 150,000 to 200,000 clones, 9% of them singletons. Overall study results and limits: Moderate but significant shortening of TCRB CDR3s was recorded in all four CD4+ subsets from Type 1 diabetes patients.

The sequenced sample was central memory CD4+ T cells from blood. Every receptor here comes from a woman in her thirties with type 1 diabetes.

This clone occurred a few times. The V call is TRBV29-1, the J call TRBJ2-7, with 7 bases that match TRBD1. V was pared by 4 bases and J by 7 bases, with 13 bases of the junction left unmatched. The CDR3 has 14 amino acids. Germline assignment: CDR1 SQVTM and CDR2 ANQGSEA. The CDR3 region is CSVGPRDSVWEQYF. The CDR3, as DNA: TGCAGCGTTGGACCCAGGGACAGCGTGTGGGAGCAGTACTTC.

There are a few counts of this clone. V is TRBV6-1 and J is TRBJ2-1, with TRBD2 matching over 10 bases. The V gene's germline CDR1 is MNHNS and CDR2 SASEGT. This CDR3 contains 14 residues. Germline trimming cut 6 bases from V and 6 bases from J; bases unmatched to any gene: 5. The CDR3 is CASRAASGSNEQFF. Written as DNA, the CDR3 is TGTGCCAGCAGGGCAGCTAGCGGGAGCAATGAGCAGTTCTTC.

The genes are TRBV27 and TRBJ2-5; weak D call: TRBD2 (5 bases). The CDR3 length is 13 residues. V lost 2 bases and J lost 4, with 8 bases in between. Germline V CDR1 and CDR2: MNHEY, SMNVEV (reference sequence). DNA for the CDR3: TGTGCCAGCAGTTTAGGAGGAGGAGAGACCCAGTACTTC. It is translated as CASSLGGGETQYF.

The J gene is TRBJ2-4, the V gene TRBV7-9; 10 bases align to TRBD2. The ends lost 2 bases at V and 4 bases at J; junction bases unmatched: 11. CDR1 and CDR2 from the germline V gene are SEHNR and FQNEAQ (reference sequence). The CDR3 consists of 18 residues. This CDR3 is CASSLPHRLAGKKNIQYF. For the CDR3, the DNA is TGTGCCAGCAGCTTACCTCACAGACTAGCGGGCAAAAAAAACATTCAGTACTTC. The variable domain in full, with the rest retrieved from reference TRBV7-9 and TRBJ2-4, is DTGVSQNPRHKITKRGQNVTFRCDPISEHNRLYWYRQTLGQGPEFLTYFQNEAQLEKSRLLSDRFSAERPKGSFSTLEIQRTEQGDSAMYLCASSLPHRLAGKKNIQYFGAGTRLSVL.

This clone has a single count. This sequence joins TRBV7-6 and TRBJ2-2, with no clear D. The CDR3 sequence is 13 residues long. V lost 4 bases to trimming and J lost 5 bases, with 8 bases between them. Germline loops: CDR1 SGHVS, CDR2 FNYEAQ. Here the CDR3 DNA reads TGTGCCAGCAGCTCCCTCGGTACCGGGGAGCTGTTTTTT. Translated, it gives CASSSLGTGELFF.

The gene calls are TRBV27 and TRBJ1-2, with TRBD1 matching over 7 bases. The trim removed 6 bases at V and 3 bases at J, leaving 10 bases unmatched. Germline loops: CDR1 MNHEY, CDR2 SMNVEV (reference sequence). This CDR3 has 15 residues. The CDR3 coding sequence is TGTGCCAGCAGCCAAGTGACAGGGAACGACTATGGCTACACCTTC. Translation: CASSQVTGNDYGYTF.

This clone was counted ten times or more. The chain couples TRBV28 to TRBJ2-7; maybe TRBD2 (5 bases). Germline V gene data show CDR1 as MDHEN and CDR2 as SYDVKM. V was pared by 8 bases and J by 0 bases, with 5 bases between. This CDR3 spans 11 amino acids. The CDR3: CASGSSYEQYF. CDR3 nucleotide sequence: TGTGCCAGCGGGAGCTCCTACGAGCAGTACTTC.

CDR3 nucleotide sequence: TGTGCCAGTAGGATCCTCGACTCTCCCGGAAACACCATATATTTT. It encodes CASRILDSPGNTIYF. The chain employs TRBV19 and TRBJ1-3; D remains ambiguous. V was cut by 6 bases and J by 4 bases, with 16 bases left in between. Germline V gene sequence: CDR1 LNHDA, CDR2 SQIVND (reference sequence). The CDR3 totals 15 residues. Based on the CDR3 plus reference TRBV19 and TRBJ1-3, the full variable domain is DGGITQSPKYLFRKEGQNVTLSCEQNLNHDAMYWYRQDPGQGLRLIYYSQIVNDFQKGDIAEGYSVSREKKESFPLTVTSAQKNPTAFYLCASRILDSPGNTIYFGEGSWLTVV.

This clone has more than one count but fewer than ten. The gene calls are TRBV9 and TRBJ2-1; 9 bases are a match to TRBD2. This CDR3 comprises 15 residues. J lost 6 bases, V lost 0 bases, and 4 bases had no gene match. The germline V gene encodes CDR1 SGDLS and CDR2 YYNGEE. The CDR3 DNA sequence: TGTGCCAGCAGCGTAGTAGCGGGAGTCCCCAATGAGCAGTTCTTC. This translates into CASSVVAGVPNEQFF.

The chain employs TRBV27 and TRBJ2-7; no reliable D call. Trimming took off 6 bases at V and 4 bases at J, with 16 bases between the two ends. The CDR3 length is 14 residues. Germline CDR1 is MNHEY and CDR2 is SMNVEV (reference sequence). In nucleotides, the CDR3 is TGTGCCAGCAGCCCTGGATTGGGCATATACGAGCAGTACTTC. Translation: CASSPGLGIYEQYF.

This clone was seen only a few times. The V call is TRBV11-3, the J call TRBJ1-1; D is ambiguous. The CDR3 totals 15 residues. Per the germline V gene, CDR1 is SGHNT and CDR2 is YENEEA. Deletions cut 2 bases from V and 0 bases from J, with 10 bases between. The CDR3 DNA follows: TGTGCCAGCAGCTTACGCGCCGGGATGAACACTGAAGCTTTCTTT. This codes for CASSLRAGMNTEAFF.

This clone was seen more than once but under ten times. The rearrangement joins TRBV5-1 to TRBJ2-3; TRBD2 matches at 8 bases. The CDR3 runs to 18 residues. V shed 4 bases, J shed 0 bases, and the junction held 13 bases outside the gene matches. Germline V gives CDR1 SGHRS, CDR2 YFSETQ. The CDR3 loop is CASSRQLAATTSTDTQYF. DNA of the CDR3: TGCGCCAGCAGCCGACAACTAGCGGCCACTACTAGCACAGATACGCAGTATTTT.

The count of this clone is one. The chain carries TRBV5-1 and TRBJ2-5, with a possible D match to TRBD1 (6 bases). The better agreement between TRBJ2-7 and the DNA end casts doubt on the J call. CDR1 is SGHRS and CDR2 is YFSETQ in the germline V gene. The CDR3 contains 14 residues. The CDR3 sequence: CASSSQRSGDEQYF. Written as DNA, the CDR3 is TGCGCCAGCAGCTCCCAGCGCTCAGGGGACGAGCAGTACTTC.

This clone was observed a few times. The chain carries TRBV5-5 and TRBJ2-3; 10 bases agree with TRBD1. With V trimmed by 2 bases and J by 4 bases, 1 base remained unmatched. CDR3 size: 14 residues. CDR1 and CDR2 (germline): SGHKS, YYEKEE (reference sequence). In DNA, the CDR3 is TGTGCCAGCAGCTTAGGGACAGGGGCAGATACGCAGTATTTT. Protein product: CASSLGTGADTQYF.

The chain uses TRBV11-3 and TRBJ2-3; D is ambiguous. The germline gives CDR1 SGHNT, CDR2 YENEEA. Trimming pared 2 bases from V and 0 bases from J, leaving 12 bases between. There are 16 residues in the CDR3. In nucleotides, the CDR3 is TGTGCCAGCAGCTTACCGCTAACCCCTAGCACAGATACGCAGTATTTT. It specifies CASSLPLTPSTDTQYF.

The V call is TRBV18, the J call TRBJ2-2, with 10 bases fitting TRBD1. The J segment lost 6 bases and the V segment lost 3 bases, leaving 4 bases of the junction unmatched. The germline CDR1 and CDR2 sequences are KGHSH and LQKENI. This CDR3 is built from 15 residues. DNA for the CDR3: TGTGCCAGCTCACCGGGACAGGGGAGACCCGGGGAGCTGTTTTTT. Translated: CASSPGQGRPGELFF.

This clone was observed a handful of times. The chain couples TRBV7-9 to TRBJ2-7; 7 bases align to TRBD1. The CDR3 spans 15 residues. V lost 5 bases and J lost 1; bases outside the gene matches: 8. Germline V gene sequence: CDR1 SEHNR, CDR2 FQNEAQ (reference sequence). CDR3 residues: CASSKPGTVSYEQYF. The CDR3 coding sequence is TGTGCCAGCAGCAAACCCGGGACAGTTTCCTACGAGCAGTACTTC.

Concerning this clone: One end of the junction varies from germline; a read error may be responsible. This CDR3 reads CASSQGFGRRDSINF. The CDR3 bases are TGTGCCAGCAGCCAAGGTTTCGGTCGTAGGGACAGCATTAACTTC. V and J are TRBV4-2 and TRBJ2-5; TRBD1 aligns across 7 bases. The CDR3 sequence is 15 residues long. The germline V gene encodes CDR1 LGHNA and CDR2 YNFKEQ.

V is TRBV27 and J is TRBJ2-7; possible D gene TRBD1, 6 bases. CDR3 size: 14 residues. Trimming pared 8 bases from V and 2 bases from J, leaving 16 bases between. CDR1 MNHEY and CDR2 SMNVEV come from the germline V gene (reference sequence). Written as DNA, the CDR3 is TGTGCCAGCCGCAAGGACAGCCTACCCTACGAGCAGTACTTC. It specifies CASRKDSLPYEQYF.

This chain joins TRBV29-1 and TRBJ1-2; 8 bases are a match to TRBD1. J lost 3 bases, V lost 0 bases, and 3 bases had no gene match. Germline assignment: CDR1 SQVTM and CDR2 ANQGSEA. CDR3 size: 14 residues. This CDR3 is CSVEDRTGYYGYTF. The CDR3 region has the DNA TGCAGCGTTGAAGATCGGACAGGGTACTATGGCTACACCTTC. Full variable domain (missing parts from reference TRBV29-1 and TRBJ1-2): SAVISQKPSRDICQRGTSLTIQCQVDSQVTMMFWYRQQPGQSLTLIATANQGSEATYESGFVIDKFPISRPNLTFSTLTVSNMSPEDSSIYLCSVEDRTGYYGYTFGSGTRLTVV.

A few counts support this clone. The sample has other DNA sequences that encode this CDR3 too. The CDR3 sequence is CASSPGQGEGTEAFF. CDR3 nucleotides: TGTGCCAGCAGCCCTGGACAGGGAGAAGGCACTGAAGCTTTCTTT. The chain is built from TRBV11-3 and TRBJ1-1; 8 nucleotides line up with TRBD1. CDR3 length: 15 amino acids. The ends lost 5 bases at V and 4 bases at J; junction bases unmatched: 9. Per germline, CDR1 SGHNT and CDR2 YENEEA.

This chain uses TRBV15 with TRBJ2-5; the match to TRBD2 covers 8 bases. V lost 0 bases to trimming and J lost 2 bases; unmatched junction nucleotides: 5. The CDR3 is 16 amino acids. In germline, CDR1 is LNHNV, CDR2 YYDKDF (reference sequence). This CDR3 reads CATSRERASGQETQYF. The CDR3 nucleotides are TGTGCCACCAGCAGAGAAAGGGCTAGCGGGCAAGAGACCCAGTACTTC.

This clone was observed a few times. The chain carries TRBV30 and TRBJ2-7; no definite D call. Germline assignment: CDR1 GTSNPN and CDR2 SVGIG (reference sequence). CDR3 length equals 14 residues. V lost 2 bases, J lost 3 bases, and 14 bases lay in between. The CDR3 coding sequence is TGTGCCTGGAGTCCGCAAGCCCGACTCTACGAGCAGTACTTC. Its translation is CAWSPQARLYEQYF.

This chain joins TRBV9 and TRBJ2-1; 10 bases agree with TRBD2. This CDR3 is built from 14 residues. Germline CDR1 reads SGDLS; CDR2 reads YYNGEE. After removal of 3 bases from V and 4 bases from J, the junction contained 1 base not matched to a gene. In DNA, the CDR3 is TGTGCCAGCAGCGCGGGACTAGCGTACAATGAGCAGTTCTTC. Protein product: CASSAGLAYNEQFF.

This clone was seen a handful of times. This chain links TRBV29-1 with TRBJ2-1; D gene unclear. Germline CDR1 and CDR2: SQVTM and ANQGSEA. The length of the CDR3 is 13 residues. V was trimmed by 1 base and J by 10 bases, leaving 14 bases between them. CDR3 sequence reads: CSVEGLSIYEQFF. CDR3 DNA sequence: TGCAGCGTTGAAGGCCTTTCCATCTACGAGCAGTTCTTC.

This sequence joins TRBV7-9 and TRBJ1-5; the D gene is possibly TRBD1 (5 bases). Germline V gene lookup returns CDR1 SEHNR and CDR2 FQNEAQ (reference sequence). The CDR3 covers 15 residues. Trimming removed 1 base at V and 3 bases at J, with 10 bases between. Here the CDR3 reads CASSLGQGLNQPQHF. Written as DNA, the CDR3 is TGTGCCAGCAGCTTAGGTCAGGGCCTCAATCAGCCCCAGCATTTT.

This clone came up a few times. The gene calls are TRBV5-1 and TRBJ2-7; D possibly corresponds to TRBD1 (5 bases). This CDR3 is 17 amino acids long. Germline V lookup: CDR1 SGHRS, CDR2 YFSETQ. V gave up 0 bases and J gave up 0 bases, with 16 bases separating them. CDR3 nucleotides: TGCGCCAGCAGCTTGGACGTCCTGGTAGACAGCTCCTACGAGCAGTACTTC. It encodes CASSLDVLVDSSYEQYF.

The genes are TRBV7-8 and TRBJ1-2, with 7 bases aligning to TRBD1. Trimming at V came to 5 bases and at J to 5 bases, leaving 11 bases not matched to a gene. The CDR3 has 15 amino acids. Germline V gene lookup returns CDR1 SGHVS and CDR2 FQNEAQ. As DNA, the CDR3 is TGTGCCAGCAGCCCTAAAATTACAGGGGAGTATGGCTACACCTTC. As protein: CASSPKITGEYGYTF.

This clone was picked up a small number of times. The chain recombines TRBV7-9 with TRBJ2-2; D is perhaps TRBD1 (6 bases). The CDR3 has 15 residues. V was trimmed by 5 bases and J by 4 bases, leaving 14 bases between them. In germline, CDR1 is SEHNR, CDR2 FQNEAQ (reference sequence). The CDR3 DNA reads TGTGCCAGCAGCGCCCAGGGACACCCCACCGGGGAGCTGTTTTTT. It is translated as CASSAQGHPTGELFF.

The chain recombines TRBV2 with TRBJ2-7; D perhaps matches TRBD1 (6 bases). The CDR3 extends over 14 amino acids. CDR1 is SNHLY and CDR2 is FYNNEI in the germline V gene. Trimming pared 9 bases from V and 0 bases from J, leaving 15 bases between. The CDR3 nucleotides read TGTGCCAGTGCTTTTCAGGGGAGCTCCTACGAGCAGTACTTC. Its protein is CASAFQGSSYEQYF.

This clone appeared a few times. V is TRBV28 and J is TRBJ2-1; TRBD2 aligns across 7 bases. CDR1 is MDHEN and CDR2 is SYDVKM in the germline V gene. V shed 5 bases and J 4 bases; nucleotides not matched to a gene: 8. The CDR3 runs 15 residues. The CDR3 loop reads CASSDGRPGYNEQFF. The CDR3 nucleotides are TGTGCCAGCAGTGACGGGAGGCCTGGGTACAATGAGCAGTTCTTC.

This sequence joins TRBV6-1 and TRBJ1-1, with 7 bases matching TRBD1. The V and J ends lost 3 bases and 2 bases, in that order; junction bases with no gene match: 9. CDR3 length: 16 residues. Per germline, CDR1 MNHNS and CDR2 SASEGT. CDR3: CASSDPGQRFNTEAFF. CDR3 bases: TGTGCCAGCAGTGACCCGGGACAGCGATTTAACACTGAAGCTTTCTTT.